The 13 T cell receptor beta chains given below trace back to one sample, sequenced in a study of glioma-infiltrating T cells after dendritic cell vaccination. Profiled with immunoSEQ multiplex PCR; TCRdb holds only in-frame clones, not every one. The sample records approximately 67,000 clones, 81% being singletons. The source material was blood, sampled before dendritic cell vaccination. Receptor source: a human donor with glioblastoma.

J is TRBJ2-7 and V is TRBV2; 8 bases line up with TRBD1. V shed 4 bases and J 1 base; nucleotides not matched to a gene: 6. This CDR3 is built from 15 residues. CDR1 SNHLY and CDR2 FYNNEI come from the germline V gene. CDR3 region: CASSGGDRTSYEQYF. The CDR3, as DNA: TGTGCCAGCAGTGGGGGGGACAGGACTTCCTACGAGCAGTACTTC.

The V call is TRBV4-1, the J call TRBJ2-3; 7 nucleotides line up with TRBD2. The CDR3 runs 17 residues. The germline V gene encodes CDR1 MGHRA and CDR2 YSYEKL. V trimming: 3 bases; J trimming: 1 base; junction bases outside the gene matches: 10. The CDR3 here is CASSQGGAGGGTDTQYF. As DNA, the CDR3 is TGCGCCAGCAGCCAGGGAGGGGCTGGGGGAGGCACAGATACGCAGTATTTT.

The chain is built from TRBV7-2 and TRBJ2-1, with 9 positions matching TRBD2. Looked up from germline, CDR1 is SGHTA and CDR2 is FQGNSA. The CDR3 runs 15 residues. V gave up 6 bases and J gave up 8 bases; unmatched junction bases: 11. CDR3 region: CASRRALAGADEQFF. The CDR3 coding sequence is TGTGCCAGCAGACGAGCATTAGCGGGGGCCGATGAGCAGTTCTTC.

This clone was observed a few times. This chain links TRBV19 with TRBJ1-1; perhaps TRBD1 as D (5 bases). Germline lookup yields CDR1 LNHDA and CDR2 SQIVND (reference sequence). V lost 3 bases to trimming and J lost 0 bases, with 11 bases between them. This CDR3 comprises 15 residues. CDR3 in amino acids: CASSIRWGLNTEAFF. In DNA, the CDR3 is TGTGCCAGTAGTATTCGTTGGGGCCTGAACACTGAAGCTTTCTTT.

The genes are TRBV7-6 and TRBJ1-1; no firm D call. CDR1 is SGHVS, CDR2 FNYEAQ, per germline. The CDR3 totals 12 residues. Trimming shortened V by 5 bases and J by 2 bases, and 6 bases separated the two germline ends. This CDR3 reads CASSHLNTEAFF. The CDR3 nucleotides read TGTGCCAGCAGCCACCTAAACACTGAAGCTTTCTTT.

The chain employs TRBV7-3 and TRBJ1-2; 9 bases are shared with TRBD1. J lost 5 bases, V lost 5 bases, and 12 bases had no gene match. The CDR3 is 16 residues long. Germline lookup yields CDR1 SGHTA and CDR2 FQGTGA. As DNA, the CDR3 is TGTGCCAGCAGCCCACAATCCGGGACAGGGCTTTATGGCTACACCTTC. Its protein is CASSPQSGTGLYGYTF.

The chain recombines TRBV4-3 with TRBJ1-2, with TRBD1 as a possible D gene (6 bases). Trimming removed 1 base at V and 6 bases at J, with 15 bases between. The germline gives CDR1 LGHNA, CDR2 YSLEER. The CDR3 length is 15 residues. The CDR3 nucleotides read TGCGCCAGCAGCCAAGTGCTGGGGGCATGGGATGGCTACACCTTC. As protein: CASSQVLGAWDGYTF.

The chain employs TRBV7-8 and TRBJ2-3; 13 bases align to TRBD2. The CDR3 totals 18 residues. Germline values: CDR1 SGHVS, CDR2 FQNEAQ. The trim removed 6 bases at V and 0 bases at J, leaving 9 bases unmatched. CDR3 in DNA: TGTGCCAGCAGACTGACTAGCGGGGGGCCCAAAAGCACAGATACGCAGTATTTT. It yields the protein CASRLTSGGPKSTDTQYF.

This clone has just one count. V is TRBV2 and J is TRBJ2-3; 14 bases are shared with TRBD2. The J segment lost 6 bases and the V segment lost 4 bases, leaving 3 bases of the junction unmatched. CDR3 size: 15 residues. CDR1 is SNHLY and CDR2 is FYNNEI in the germline V gene. The CDR3 protein is CASSAGTSGGDTQYF. CDR3 coding DNA: TGTGCCAGCAGTGCCGGGACTAGCGGGGGTGATACGCAGTATTTT.

The chain joins TRBV2 to TRBJ2-7; weak D call: TRBD2 (6 bases). The ends were cut back, 3 bases at V and 8 bases at J, with 23 bases in the middle. Germline V CDR1 and CDR2: SNHLY, FYNNEI. The CDR3 consists of 16 residues. The CDR3 loop reads CASSERTGTPPGKQYF. For the CDR3, the DNA is TGTGCCAGCAGTGAGCGGACCGGGACTCCCCCCGGAAAGCAGTACTTC.

This clone was observed once. This sequence joins TRBV2 and TRBJ2-3, with TRBD2 identical over 14 bases. The V segment lost 2 bases and the J segment 0 bases; nucleotides outside the gene matches: 4. Looked up from germline, CDR1 is SNHLY and CDR2 is FYNNEI. This CDR3 contains 18 residues. CDR3 protein: CASSEQGLAGVSTDTQYF. CDR3 bases: TGTGCCAGCAGTGAACAGGGACTAGCGGGGGTTAGCACAGATACGCAGTATTTT.

The CDR3 reads CASSWTGGQPNYGYTF. CDR3 bases: TGTGCCAGTAGTTGGACAGGGGGTCAGCCTAACTATGGCTACACCTTC. This chain joins TRBV19 and TRBJ1-2; 10 bases are shared with TRBD1. CDR3 size: 16 residues. The V and J ends lost 5 bases and 0 bases, in that order; junction bases with no gene match: 6. Germline CDR1 and CDR2: LNHDA and SQIVND (reference sequence).

The chain carries TRBV6-5 and TRBJ1-2, with 10 bases aligning to TRBD1. With V trimmed by 0 bases and J by 7 bases, 5 bases remained unmatched. The CDR3 contains 15 residues. Germline assignment: CDR1 MNHEY and CDR2 SVGAGI. CDR3 coding DNA: TGTGCCAGCAGTTACTCGGGACAGGGGAGGGGTGGCTACACCTTC. Its protein product is CASSYSGQGRGGYTF.